The present entry profiles one T cell receptor (beta chain) with its context. Antigen: not known. These data belong to a study of shared clonotypes between healthy human individuals. Profiled with immunoSEQ multiplex PCR; TCRdb holds only in-frame clones, not every one. The table records hundreds of thousands of clones, about 85% of them present only once. V was clipped by 2 bases and J by 8 bases, with 7 bases between them. Germline CDR1 reads MGHRA; CDR2 reads YSYEKL. CDR3 size: 12 residues. Study-wide results and caveats: Researchers sampled only blood; tissue repertoires likely differ.

The TCR was taken from a woman between 35 and 50 years old in good health. Some clones in this sample may be carry-over from other donors' samples. Sequenced sample: PBMCs. The V gene is TRBV4-1, the J gene TRBJ1-3; D not resolved. CDR3 in DNA: TGCGCCAGCAGCCAACAAATGGACACCATATATTTT. This translates into CASSQQMDTIYF.